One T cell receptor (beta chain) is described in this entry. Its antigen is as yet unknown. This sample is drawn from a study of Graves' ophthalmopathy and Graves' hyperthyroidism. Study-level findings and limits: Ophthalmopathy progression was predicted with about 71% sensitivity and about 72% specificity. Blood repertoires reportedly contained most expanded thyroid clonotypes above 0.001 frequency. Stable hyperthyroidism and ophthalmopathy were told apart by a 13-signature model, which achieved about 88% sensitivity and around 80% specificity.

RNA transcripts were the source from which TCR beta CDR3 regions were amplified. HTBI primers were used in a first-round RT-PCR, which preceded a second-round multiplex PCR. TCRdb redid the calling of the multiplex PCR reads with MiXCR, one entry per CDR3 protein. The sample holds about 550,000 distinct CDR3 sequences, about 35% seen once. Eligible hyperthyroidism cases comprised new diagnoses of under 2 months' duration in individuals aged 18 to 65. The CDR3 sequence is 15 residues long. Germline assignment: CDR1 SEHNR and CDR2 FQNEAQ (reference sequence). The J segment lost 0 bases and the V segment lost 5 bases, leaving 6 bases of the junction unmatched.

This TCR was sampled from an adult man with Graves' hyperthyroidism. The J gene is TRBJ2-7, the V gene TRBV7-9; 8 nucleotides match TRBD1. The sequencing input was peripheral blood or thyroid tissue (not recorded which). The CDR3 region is CASSDWTGSSYEQYF. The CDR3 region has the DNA TGTGCCAGCAGCGACTGGACAGGGAGCTCCTACGAGCAGTACTTC. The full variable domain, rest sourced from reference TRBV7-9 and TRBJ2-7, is DTGVSQNPRHKITKRGQNVTFRCDPISEHNRLYWYRQTLGQGPEFLTYFQNEAQLEKSRLLSDRFSAERPKGSFSTLEIQRTEQGDSAMYLCASSDWTGSSYEQYFGPGTRLTVT.